A single T cell receptor beta chain is shown here with its context. The sample belongs to a study of cytomegalovirus exposure and HLA in healthy donors. Libraries were prepared by immunoSEQ multiplex PCR; TCRdb keeps only in-frame clonotypes and omits some of them. This sample carries 200,000 or so clones, approximately 84% of them seen once, and the ten largest clones take less than 8.5%. CDR1 is MGHRA and CDR2 is YSYEKL in the germline V gene. This CDR3 is built from 15 residues. The V gene lost 1 base and the J gene lost 0 bases, with 9 bases spanning the gap. The V call is TRBV4-1, the J call TRBJ1-1, with no clear D. The clonotype comes from a man younger than 30 in good health and CMV-seropositive. Sequenced material: PBMCs. In nucleotides, the CDR3 is TGCGCCAGCAGCCAAGGAGCAGGTCTGAACACTGAAGCTTTCTTT. This gives the protein CASSQGAGLNTEAFF.